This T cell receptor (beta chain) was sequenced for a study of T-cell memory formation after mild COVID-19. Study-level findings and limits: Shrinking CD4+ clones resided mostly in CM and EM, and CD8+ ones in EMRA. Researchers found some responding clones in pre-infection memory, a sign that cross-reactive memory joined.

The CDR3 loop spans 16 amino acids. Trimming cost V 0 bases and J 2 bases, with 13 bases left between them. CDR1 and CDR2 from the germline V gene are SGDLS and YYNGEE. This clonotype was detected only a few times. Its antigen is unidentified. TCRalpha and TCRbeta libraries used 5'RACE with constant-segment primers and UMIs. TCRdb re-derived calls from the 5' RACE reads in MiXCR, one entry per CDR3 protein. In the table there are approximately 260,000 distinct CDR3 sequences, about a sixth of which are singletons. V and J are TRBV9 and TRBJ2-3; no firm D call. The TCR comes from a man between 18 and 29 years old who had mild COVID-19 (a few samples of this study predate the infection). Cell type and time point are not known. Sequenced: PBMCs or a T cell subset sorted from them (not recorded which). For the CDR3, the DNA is TGTGCCAGCAGCGTAGCTGGTGGACCCACCACAGATACGCAGTATTTT. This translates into CASSVAGGPTTDTQYF.